Included here is one T cell receptor (beta chain) sequence, with context. What it recognizes is unknown. Each CDR3 protein is one row after TCRdb ran MiXCR on the 5' RACE reads. The data hold 200,000 to 300,000 distinct CDR3 sequences, with around 15% observed a single time. The CDR3 is 14 residues long. Germline values: CDR1 MNHNS, CDR2 SASEGT. V shed 4 bases, J shed 4 bases, and the junction held 5 bases outside the gene matches. The sample belongs to a study of T-cell memory formation after mild COVID-19. Whole-study findings and limits: Day 15 to 85 contracting clones showed balanced CD4/CD8; later expanders leaned CD4+. For contracting clones, CD4+ ones sat mainly in CM and EM, CD8+ in EMRA. Pre-infection memory held some responding clones, suggesting pre-existing cross-reactive T cells responded.

The V call is TRBV6-1, the J call TRBJ2-7; TRBD1 matches 9 bases. The receptor's source is a man younger than 30 who had mild COVID-19 (a few samples of this study predate the infection). Cell type and time point are not known. The material sequenced was PBMCs or a T cell subset sorted from them (not recorded which). The CDR3 bases are TGTGCCAGCAGTGGGTCCGGGACAGGGTACGAGCAGTACTTC. This translates into CASSGSGTGYEQYF.